These 19 T cell receptor beta chains share one sample of origin, sequenced in a study of patients and donors after allogeneic stem cell transplantation. TCRdb re-derived calls from the RT-PCR reads in MiXCR, one entry per CDR3 protein. The table includes roughly 230,000 distinct CDR3 sequences, around an eighth detected once. The sequenced sample consisted of blood, either unsorted or a sorted T cell fraction (not recorded which). The receptor set was obtained from a human donor who was either an allogeneic HSCT recipient or a stem cell or donor lymphocyte infusion donor (not recorded which). It is not recorded whose cells these are; they may come from a transplant donor.

The V call is TRBV20-1, the J call TRBJ2-5, with TRBD2 matching over 11 bases. The trim removed 3 bases at V and 9 bases at J, leaving 9 bases unmatched. CDR3 length equals 14 residues. From germline, CDR1 is DFQATT and CDR2 SNEGSKA (reference sequence). CDR3 in amino acids: CSASPLAGGMAQYF. CDR3 in DNA: TGCAGTGCTAGCCCCCTAGCGGGGGGCATGGCCCAGTACTTC.

The table lists this clonotype with a few counts. At one end the junction does not follow the germline gene, possibly because of a read error. This chain links TRBV6-4 with TRBJ1-6; D may be TRBD1 (5 bases). Germline V gene sequence: CDR1 MRHNA, CDR2 SNTAGT. The CDR3 contains 10 residues. CDR3 amino acids: CASKDDSAYF. DNA of the CDR3: TGTGCCAGCAAGGATGACAGCGCCTACTTT.

This clonotype came up a few times. The V and J genes are TRBV20-1 and TRBJ2-7; D is unresolved. CDR3 length: 11 residues. CDR1 DFQATT and CDR2 SNEGSKA come from the germline V gene (reference sequence). The DNA for the CDR3 is TGCAGGGGGAAGACGGACTACGAGCAGTACTTC. Residues: CRGKTDYEQYF.

Ten or more counts support this clonotype. V gene TRBV9 combines with J gene TRBJ2-7; 7 nucleotides align to TRBD2. The length of the CDR3 is 14 residues. V dropped 5 bases and J dropped 0; count of bases not matched to a gene: 5. In germline, CDR1 is SGDLS, CDR2 YYNGEE. The CDR3 sequence is CASSPGGLSYEQYF. The CDR3 DNA reads TGTGCCAGCAGTCCGGGAGGCCTCTCCTACGAGCAGTACTTC.

This clonotype was counted between two and nine times. The chain is built from TRBV6-4 and TRBJ2-1, with TRBD2 matching 13 bases. J was trimmed by 8 bases and V by 6 bases; bases with no gene match: 4. This CDR3 has 14 residues. The germline gives CDR1 MRHNA, CDR2 SNTAGT. In DNA, the CDR3 is TGTGCCAGCAGAGGACTAGCGGGAGTCGATGAGCAGTTCTTC. Translating it yields CASRGLAGVDEQFF.

V usage is TRBV7-2 and J usage is TRBJ1-3, with D maybe TRBD1 (5 bases). CDR3 length equals 15 residues. V was trimmed by 0 bases and J by 4 bases, leaving 10 bases between them. The germline V gene encodes CDR1 SGHTA and CDR2 FQGNSA. This CDR3 reads CASSLASDRGNTIYF. The DNA for the CDR3 is TGTGCCAGCAGCTTAGCGAGCGACAGAGGAAACACCATATATTTT.

This chain links TRBV11-3 with TRBJ1-1; D is undetermined. Germline V gene sequence: CDR1 SGHNT, CDR2 YENEEA. The CDR3 is 15 residues long. V was trimmed by 5 bases and J by 4 bases, leaving 17 bases between them. The CDR3 spells CASSPPVSVGTEAFF. The CDR3 DNA is TGTGCCAGCAGCCCCCCGGTTTCCGTGGGCACTGAAGCTTTCTTT.

The rearrangement uses TRBV19 and TRBJ2-2, with 7 positions matching TRBD1. Losses at the gene ends were 8 bases for V and 10 bases for J; bases not matched to a gene: 7. The CDR3 consists of 12 residues. Germline V gene sequence: CDR1 LNHDA, CDR2 SQIVND (reference sequence). CDR3 protein: CASGKTGLELFF. The CDR3 coding sequence is TGTGCCAGTGGTAAGACAGGGCTGGAGCTGTTTTTT.

This clonotype has ten or more counts. V usage is TRBV7-2 and J usage is TRBJ2-1; no firm D call. Trimming left V 8 bases short and J 8 bases short, with 13 bases between. Germline CDR1 SGHTA, CDR2 FQGNSA. The CDR3 is 12 residues long. Here the CDR3 DNA reads TGTGCCAGCGGGGAATTGGGCTATGAGCAGTTCTTC. It specifies CASGELGYEQFF.

This clonotype was recorded at least ten times. The chain is built from TRBV7-2 and TRBJ2-1; tentatively, D is TRBD2 (6 bases). V was shortened by 3 bases and J by 4 bases, with 13 bases between the two germline ends. The CDR3 consists of 15 residues. CDR1 and CDR2 from the germline V gene are SGHTA and FQGNSA. The CDR3 here is CASSFGGVRYNEQFF. The CDR3 region has the DNA TGTGCCAGCAGCTTTGGCGGGGTTCGATACAATGAGCAGTTCTTC.

The J gene is TRBJ2-7, the V gene TRBV20-1, with a tentative D call TRBD2 (5 bases). The germline CDR1 and CDR2 sequences are DFQATT and SNEGSKA (reference sequence). This CDR3 has 12 residues. Trimming took 6 bases from V and 5 from J, leaving 14 bases between them. The CDR3 DNA sequence: TGCAGTGCCCACCAGATCGGGAACGAGCAGTACTTC. Protein: CSAHQIGNEQYF.

CDR3: CSVEVPGFTEAFF. The CDR3 DNA reads as TGCAGCGTTGAAGTTCCCGGGTTCACTGAAGCTTTCTTT. The V and J genes are TRBV29-1 and TRBJ1-1; no reliable D call. Germline values: CDR1 SQVTM, CDR2 ANQGSEA. The CDR3 totals 13 residues. Trimming pared 1 base from V and 4 bases from J, leaving 10 bases between.

This clonotype was detected ten times or more. The V call is TRBV5-1, the J call TRBJ1-1; the D gene is possibly TRBD1 (5 bases). The V end lost 1 base, the J end lost 4 bases, and 11 bases lay between the germline ends. This CDR3 is 14 amino acids long. CDR1 and CDR2 (germline): SGHRS, YFSETQ. The DNA for the CDR3 is TGCGCCAGCAGCTTGACAGGTTACATCACTGAAGCTTTCTTT. This encodes CASSLTGYITEAFF.

This clonotype was seen many times. The chain joins TRBV3-1 to TRBJ2-5; 14 nucleotides match TRBD2. The CDR3 contains 16 residues. Germline values: CDR1 LGHDT, CDR2 YNNKEL (reference sequence). J gave up 7 bases and V 1 base, and 5 bases lay outside the gene matches. The CDR3: CASSQVTSGGAATQYF. For the CDR3, the DNA is TGTGCCAGCAGCCAAGTGACTAGCGGGGGGGCCGCGACCCAGTACTTC.

This clonotype came up a few times. The gene calls are TRBV20-1 and TRBJ2-7; D possibly matches TRBD1 or TRBD2 (5 bases each). Germline values: CDR1 DFQATT, CDR2 SNEGSKA (reference sequence). The CDR3 totals 14 residues. The V end lost 6 bases, the J end lost 10 bases, and 25 bases lay between the germline ends. The CDR3 here is CSAPRDGTMDGQYF. The CDR3 coding sequence is TGCAGTGCCCCGAGGGACGGCACAATGGACGGACAGTACTTC.

This clonotype was counted many times. V is TRBV6-2 or TRBV6-3 and J is TRBJ2-4, with D perhaps matching TRBD1 or TRBD2 (5 bases each). The CDR3 runs to 18 residues. Between the trimmed V and J ends, which lost 2 bases and 0 bases, there was a span of 17 bases. Germline assignment: CDR1 MNHEY and CDR2 SVGEGT. The CDR3 DNA follows: TGTGCCAGCAGTTACGGACTGGGCAGGGATCTAGCCAAAAACATTCAGTACTTC. Its protein product is CASSYGLGRDLAKNIQYF.

This clonotype was seen more than once but under ten times. In DNA form, the CDR3 reads TGTGCCAGCAGTTACTCGATGCCAAGGACAGATACGCAGTATTTT. Translated: CASSYSMPRTDTQYF. J is TRBJ2-3 and V is TRBV6-2 or TRBV6-3; D not resolved. This CDR3 contains 15 residues. Trimming stripped 0 bases from V and 3 bases from J, with 10 bases between. Germline CDR1 is MNHEY and CDR2 is SVGEGT.

This clonotype was recorded at least ten times. This chain joins TRBV24-1 and TRBJ2-1; D ambiguous. This CDR3 contains 11 residues. Germline CDR1 and CDR2: KGHDR and SFDVKD. V shed 5 bases and J shed 7 bases, with 5 bases lying between them. In DNA form, the CDR3 reads TGTGCCACCAGTGCCATGAATGAGCAGTTCTTC. This gives the protein CATSAMNEQFF.

This clonotype was seen at least ten times. This sequence joins TRBV25-1 and TRBJ2-6, with 9 nucleotides matching TRBD2. The CDR3 covers 18 residues. J lost 1 base, V lost 4 bases, and 8 bases had no gene match. Germline CDR1 and CDR2: MGHDK and SYGVNS. CDR3 sequence: CASSGVAGDRSGANVLTF. CDR3 bases: TGTGCCAGCAGTGGGGTAGCGGGAGATAGGTCTGGGGCCAACGTCCTGACTTTC. The variable domain in full, with the rest retrieved from reference TRBV25-1 and TRBJ2-6, is EADIYQTPRYLVIGTGKKITLECSQTMGHDKMYWYQQDPGMELHLIHYSYGVNSTEKGDLSSESTVSRIRTEHFPLTLESARPSHTSQYLCASSGVAGDRSGANVLTFGAGSRLTVL.